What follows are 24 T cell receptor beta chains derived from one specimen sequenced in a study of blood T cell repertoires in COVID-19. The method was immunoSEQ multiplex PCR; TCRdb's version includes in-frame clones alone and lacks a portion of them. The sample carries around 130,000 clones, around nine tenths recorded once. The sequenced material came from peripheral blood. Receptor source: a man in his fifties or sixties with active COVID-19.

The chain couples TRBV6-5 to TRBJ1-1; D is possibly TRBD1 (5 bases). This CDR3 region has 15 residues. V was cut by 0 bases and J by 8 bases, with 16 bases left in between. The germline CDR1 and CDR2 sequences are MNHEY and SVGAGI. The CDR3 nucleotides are TGTGCCAGCAGTTACTCGACAGTCTGGAGGGGAGAAGCTTTCTTT. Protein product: CASSYSTVWRGEAFF.

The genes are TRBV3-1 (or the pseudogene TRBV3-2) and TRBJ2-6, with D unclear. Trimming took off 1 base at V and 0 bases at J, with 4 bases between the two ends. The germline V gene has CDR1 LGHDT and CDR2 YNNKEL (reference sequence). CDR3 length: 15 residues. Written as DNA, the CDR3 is TGTGCCAGCAGCCAAGGCGTCTCTGGGGCCAACGTCCTGACTTTC. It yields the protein CASSQGVSGANVLTF.

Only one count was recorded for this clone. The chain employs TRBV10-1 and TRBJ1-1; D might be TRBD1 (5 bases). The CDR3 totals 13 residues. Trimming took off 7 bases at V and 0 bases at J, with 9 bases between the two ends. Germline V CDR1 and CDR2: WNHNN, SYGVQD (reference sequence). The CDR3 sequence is CASTATVNTEAFF. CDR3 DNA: TGCGCCAGCACCGCGACAGTGAACACTGAAGCTTTCTTT.

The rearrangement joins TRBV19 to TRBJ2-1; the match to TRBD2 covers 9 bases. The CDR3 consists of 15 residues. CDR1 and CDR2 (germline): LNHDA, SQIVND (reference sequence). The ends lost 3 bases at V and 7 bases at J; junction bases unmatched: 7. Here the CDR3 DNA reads TGTGCCAGTAGTATCCAGCGGGGGGTGAGGAATGAGCAGTTCTTC. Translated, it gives CASSIQRGVRNEQFF.

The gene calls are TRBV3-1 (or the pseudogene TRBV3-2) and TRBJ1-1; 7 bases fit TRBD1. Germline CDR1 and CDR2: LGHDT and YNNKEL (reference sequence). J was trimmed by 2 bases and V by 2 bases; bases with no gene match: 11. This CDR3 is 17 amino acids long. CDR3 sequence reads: CASSQLGGGDRNTEAFF. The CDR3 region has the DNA TGTGCCAGCAGCCAATTAGGGGGCGGGGACAGAAACACTGAAGCTTTCTTT.

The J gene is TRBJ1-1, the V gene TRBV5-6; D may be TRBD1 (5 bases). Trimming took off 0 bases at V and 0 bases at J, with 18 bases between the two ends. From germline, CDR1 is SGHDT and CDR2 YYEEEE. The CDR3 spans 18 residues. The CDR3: CASSLGPGQVGMNTEAFF. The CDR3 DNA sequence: TGTGCCAGCAGCTTGGGTCCAGGGCAGGTTGGGATGAACACTGAAGCTTTCTTT.

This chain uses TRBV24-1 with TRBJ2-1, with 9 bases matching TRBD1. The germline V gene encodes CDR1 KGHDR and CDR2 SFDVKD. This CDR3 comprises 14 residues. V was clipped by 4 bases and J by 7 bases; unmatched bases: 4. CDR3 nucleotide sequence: TGTGCCACCAGTGACCCCGGGACAGGGAATGAGCAGTTCTTC. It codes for CATSDPGTGNEQFF.

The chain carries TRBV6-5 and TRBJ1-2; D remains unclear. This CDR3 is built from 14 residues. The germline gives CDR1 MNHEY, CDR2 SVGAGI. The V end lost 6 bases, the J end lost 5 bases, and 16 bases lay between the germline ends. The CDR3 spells CASRGPAWAYGYTF. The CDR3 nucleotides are TGTGCCAGCAGGGGCCCAGCATGGGCGTATGGCTACACCTTC.

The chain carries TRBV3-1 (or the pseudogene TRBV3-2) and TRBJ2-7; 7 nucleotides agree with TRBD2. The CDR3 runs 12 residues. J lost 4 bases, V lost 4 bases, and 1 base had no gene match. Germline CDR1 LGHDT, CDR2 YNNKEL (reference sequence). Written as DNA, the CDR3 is TGTGCCAGCAGCCGGGGGGGATACGAGCAGTACGTC. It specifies CASSRGGYEQYV.

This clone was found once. This chain's CDR3 is CASSSRQAYNEQFF. CDR3 nucleotide sequence: TGTGCCAGCAGTTCTAGACAGGCATACAATGAGCAGTTCTTC. The chain employs TRBV27 and TRBJ2-1; possible D gene TRBD1, 6 bases. V was shortened by 4 bases and J by 4 bases, with 11 bases between the two germline ends. The CDR3 runs to 14 residues. Germline V gives CDR1 MNHEY, CDR2 SMNVEV (reference sequence).

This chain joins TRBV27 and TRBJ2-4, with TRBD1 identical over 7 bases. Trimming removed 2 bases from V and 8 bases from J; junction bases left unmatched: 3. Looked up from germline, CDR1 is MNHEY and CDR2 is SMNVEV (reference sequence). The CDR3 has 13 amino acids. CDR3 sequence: CASSLGQGDIQYF. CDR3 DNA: TGTGCCAGCAGTTTAGGCCAGGGGGACATTCAGTACTTC.

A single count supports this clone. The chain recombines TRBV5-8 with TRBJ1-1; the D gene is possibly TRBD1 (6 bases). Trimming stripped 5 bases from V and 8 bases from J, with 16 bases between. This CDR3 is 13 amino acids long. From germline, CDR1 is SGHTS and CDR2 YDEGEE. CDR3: CASRTGATKEAFF. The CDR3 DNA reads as TGTGCCAGCAGGACAGGAGCCACGAAGGAAGCTTTCTTT.

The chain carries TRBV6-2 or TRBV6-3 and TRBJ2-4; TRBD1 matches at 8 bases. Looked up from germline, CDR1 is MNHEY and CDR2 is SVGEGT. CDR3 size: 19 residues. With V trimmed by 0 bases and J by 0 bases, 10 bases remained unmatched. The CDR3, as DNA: TGTGCCAGCAGTTACTCCGCAGGGGGCCAGCTTCTAGCCAAAAACATTCAGTACTTC. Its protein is CASSYSAGGQLLAKNIQYF.

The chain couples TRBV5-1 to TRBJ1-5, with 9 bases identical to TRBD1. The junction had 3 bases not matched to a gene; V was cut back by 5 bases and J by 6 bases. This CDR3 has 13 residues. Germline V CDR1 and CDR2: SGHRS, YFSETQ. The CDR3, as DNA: TGCGCCAGCAGACAGGGGGCCGGTCAGCCCCAGCATTTT. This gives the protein CASRQGAGQPQHF.

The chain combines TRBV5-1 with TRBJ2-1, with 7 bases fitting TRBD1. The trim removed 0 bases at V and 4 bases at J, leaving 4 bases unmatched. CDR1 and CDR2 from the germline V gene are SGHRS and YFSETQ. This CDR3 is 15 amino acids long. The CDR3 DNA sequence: TGCGCCAGCAGCTTGGAGGGGGCCCCTTACAATGAGCAGTTCTTC. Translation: CASSLEGAPYNEQFF. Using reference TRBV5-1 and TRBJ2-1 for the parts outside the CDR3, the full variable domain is KAGVTQTPRYLIKTRGQQVTLSCSPISGHRSVSWYQQTPGQGLQFLFEYFSETQRNKGNFPGRFSGRQFSNSRSEMNVSTLELGDSALYLCASSLEGAPYNEQFFGPGTRLTVL.

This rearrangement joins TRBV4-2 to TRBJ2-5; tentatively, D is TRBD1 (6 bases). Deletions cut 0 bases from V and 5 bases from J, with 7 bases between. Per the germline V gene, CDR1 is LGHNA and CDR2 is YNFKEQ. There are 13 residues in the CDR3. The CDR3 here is CASSQDRGETQYF. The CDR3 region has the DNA TGTGCCAGCAGCCAAGATAGGGGGGAGACCCAGTACTTC.

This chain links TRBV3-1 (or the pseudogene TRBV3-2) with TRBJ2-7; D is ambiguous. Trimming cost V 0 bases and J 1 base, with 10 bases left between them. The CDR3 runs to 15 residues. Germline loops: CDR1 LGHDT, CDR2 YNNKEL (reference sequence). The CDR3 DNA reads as TGTGCCAGCAGCCAAGATTATGGGCCGTCCTACGAGCAGTACTTC. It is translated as CASSQDYGPSYEQYF.

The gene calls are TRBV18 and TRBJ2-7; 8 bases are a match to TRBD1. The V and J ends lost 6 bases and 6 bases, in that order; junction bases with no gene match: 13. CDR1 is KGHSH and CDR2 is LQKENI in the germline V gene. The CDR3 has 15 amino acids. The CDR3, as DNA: TGTGCCAGCTCTCCAGGGGGCAGCTCGCCCAGCGAGCAGTACTTC. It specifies CASSPGGSSPSEQYF. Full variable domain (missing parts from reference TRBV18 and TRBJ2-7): NAGVMQNPRHLVRRRGQEARLRCSPMKGHSHVYWYRQLPEEGLKFMVYLQKENIIDESGMPKERFSAEFPKEGPSILRIQQVVRGDSAAYFCASSPGGSSPSEQYFGPGTRLTVT.

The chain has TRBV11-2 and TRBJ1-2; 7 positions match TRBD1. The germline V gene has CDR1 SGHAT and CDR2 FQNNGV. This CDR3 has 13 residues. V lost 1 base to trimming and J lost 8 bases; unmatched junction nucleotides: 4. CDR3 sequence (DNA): TGTGCCAGCAGCTTAGGGGGACAGACCGGCTACACCTTC. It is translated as CASSLGGQTGYTF.

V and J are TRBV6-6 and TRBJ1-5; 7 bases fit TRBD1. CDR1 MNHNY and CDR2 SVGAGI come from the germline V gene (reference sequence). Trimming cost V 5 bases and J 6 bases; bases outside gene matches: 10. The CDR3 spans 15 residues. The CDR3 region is CASSTGTGAGQPQHF. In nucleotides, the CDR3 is TGTGCCAGCAGTACCGGTACAGGGGCAGGTCAGCCCCAGCATTTT.

CDR3 sequence: CASRDLAGATDTQYF. CDR3 sequence (DNA): TGTGCCAGCAGAGATTTAGCGGGGGCCACAGATACGCAGTATTTT. The rearrangement uses TRBV6-5 and TRBJ2-3, with 9 bases fitting TRBD2. The CDR3 is made up of 15 amino acids. Germline V CDR1 and CDR2: MNHEY, SVGAGI. V dropped 6 bases and J dropped 2; count of bases not matched to a gene: 6.

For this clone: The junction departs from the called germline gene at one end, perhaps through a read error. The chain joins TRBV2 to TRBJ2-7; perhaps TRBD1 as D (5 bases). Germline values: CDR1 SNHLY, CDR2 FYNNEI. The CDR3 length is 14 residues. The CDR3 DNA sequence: TGTGCCAGCATTGAAGAGTCAGGGAAGTACGAGCAGTACTTC. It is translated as CASIEESGKYEQYF. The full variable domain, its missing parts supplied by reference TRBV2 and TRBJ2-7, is EPEVTQTPSHQVTQMGQEVILRCVPISNHLYFYWYRQILGQKVEFLVSFYNNEISEKSEIFDDQFSVERPDGSNFTLKIRSTKLEDSAMYFCASIEESGKYEQYFGPGTRLTVT.

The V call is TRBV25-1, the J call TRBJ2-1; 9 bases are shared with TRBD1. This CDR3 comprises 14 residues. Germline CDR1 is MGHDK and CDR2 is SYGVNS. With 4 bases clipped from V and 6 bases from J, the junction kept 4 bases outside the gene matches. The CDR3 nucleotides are TGTGCCAGCAGTGTGGGACAGGGTTTCAATGAGCAGTTCTTC. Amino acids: CASSVGQGFNEQFF. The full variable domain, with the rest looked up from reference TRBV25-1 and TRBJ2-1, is EADIYQTPRYLVIGTGKKITLECSQTMGHDKMYWYQQDPGMELHLIHYSYGVNSTEKGDLSSESTVSRIRTEHFPLTLESARPSHTSQYLCASSVGQGFNEQFFGPGTRLTVL.

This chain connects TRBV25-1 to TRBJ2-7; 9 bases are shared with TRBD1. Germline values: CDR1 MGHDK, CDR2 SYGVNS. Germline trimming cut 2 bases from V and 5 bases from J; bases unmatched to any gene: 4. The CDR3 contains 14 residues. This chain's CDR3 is CASSETGGSNEQYF. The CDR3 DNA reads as TGTGCCAGCAGTGAAACAGGGGGCTCTAACGAGCAGTACTTC.